This is a list of T cell receptor beta chains from one sample in a study of regulatory T cells in long-lasting Graves disease. Via MiXCR, TCRdb re-called the multiplex PCR reads, giving one row per CDR3 protein. The data show about 210,000 distinct CDR3 sequences, 15% to 20% seen once. These data are also associated with another study on T cells in Graves' hyperthyroidism and ophthalmopathy.

The specimen comprised peripheral blood mononuclear cells (PBMCs), sampled at new diagnosis, from a patient treated with antithyroid drugs. All receptors derive from a woman aged 30 to 39 with Graves disease. The CDR3 runs from the conserved cysteine through the conserved F or W. D genes are given only for firm matches. Clone size is given for some rows only: seen once, a few or many times, or a class if the clone is expanded.

V,J,size,D,CDR3,DNA
TRBV20-1,TRBJ1-1,many,-,CSARIPTGGTEAFF,TGCAGTGCTAGAATCCCGACAGGAGGCACTGAAGCTTTCTTT
TRBV2,TRBJ1-4,-,-,CASSGVENEKLFF,TGTGCCAGCAGTGGAGTTGAGAATGAAAAACTGTTTTTT
TRBV2,TRBJ2-7,-,TRBD1,CASSERQGAPGSASEQYF,TGTGCCAGCAGTGAAAGACAGGGGGCGCCCGGGTCCGCATCCGAGCAGTACTTC
TRBV7-9,TRBJ1-1,-,-,CASSSSGTEAFF,TGTGCCAGCAGCTCCTCAGGCACTGAAGCTTTCTTT
TRBV19,TRBJ2-7,-,-,CASSITVGGGEQYF,TGTGCCAGTAGTATCACCGTGGGGGGTGGCGAGCAGTACTTC
TRBV5-5,TRBJ2-1,many,TRBD1,CASTSGQGEGEQFF,TGTGCCAGCACCTCGGGACAGGGTGAGGGTGAGCAGTTCTTC
TRBV6-1,TRBJ1-5,many,TRBD1,CASRTTGTGEIGSNQPQHF,TGTGCCAGCAGAACCACCGGGACAGGAGAAATTGGGAGCAATCAGCCCCAGCATTTT
TRBV19,TRBJ1-2,many,-,CASSPGDNYGYTF,TGTGCCAGTAGCCCCGGGGATAACTATGGCTACACCTTC
TRBV14,TRBJ2-3,few,-,CASSPSGLISLDTQYF,TGTGCCAGCAGCCCCTCGGGACTTATTTCCTTGGATACGCAGTATTTT
TRBV6-1,TRBJ1-3,many,-,CASVGSRGASGNTIYF,TGTGCCAGCGTCGGCTCCCGAGGGGCCTCTGGAAACACCATATATTTT
TRBV29-1,TRBJ2-2,many,TRBD1,CSGAPGTGGVGELFF,TGCAGCGGGGCCCCCGGGACAGGGGGCGTGGGGGAGCTGTTTTTT
TRBV2,TRBJ1-1,many,TRBD1,CASSSHGIGGLNTEAFF,TGTGCCAGCAGTTCCCATGGTATAGGGGGCCTGAACACTGAAGCTTTCTTT
TRBV6-5,TRBJ2-1,many,TRBD2,CASSYAASGSTNEQFF,TGTGCCAGCAGTTACGCCGCTAGCGGAAGTACCAATGAGCAGTTCTTC
TRBV11-2,TRBJ1-1,many,TRBD1,CASSYNTGGNTEAFF,TGTGCCAGCAGCTACAACACAGGGGGGAACACTGAAGCTTTCTTT
TRBV18,TRBJ2-7,many,-,CASSQGIGGYEQYF,TGTGCCAGCTCACAGGGGATTGGGGGCTACGAGCAGTACTTC
TRBV6-2/TRBV6-3,TRBJ1-5,many,TRBD1,CASSEAGQGMQPQHF,TGTGCCAGCAGTGAAGCGGGACAGGGGATGCAGCCCCAGCATTTT
TRBV11-2,TRBJ2-7,many,TRBD1,CASSPRWGQGAYEQYF,TGTGCCAGCAGCCCTAGGTGGGGACAGGGGGCCTACGAGCAGTACTTC
TRBV6-2/TRBV6-3,TRBJ2-5,many,-,CASSGLAVGETQYF,TGTGCCAGCAGTGGGTTGGCGGTTGGAGAGACCCAGTACTTC
TRBV5-1,TRBJ2-3,many,TRBD2,CASSLDTSGMGTDTQYF,TGCGCCAGCAGCTTGGATACTAGCGGGATGGGCACAGATACGCAGTATTTT
TRBV27,TRBJ2-3,-,TRBD1,CASSLLRTGHFTDTQYF,TGTGCCAGCAGTTTGCTCCGGACAGGGCACTTCACAGATACGCAGTATTTT
TRBV10-2,TRBJ1-4,many,TRBD1,CASSESAGTGPEKLFF,TGCGCCAGCAGTGAGTCGGCCGGGACAGGGCCGGAAAAACTGTTTTTT
TRBV5-1,TRBJ2-7,many,TRBD1,CASSLLDRAEEQYF,TGCGCCAGCAGCTTGCTGGACAGGGCAGAGGAGCAGTACTTC
TRBV20-1,TRBJ1-2,many,-,CSAGGGGPLAGYTF,TGCAGTGCTGGGGGTGGGGGACCACTTGCCGGCTACACCTTC